This TCR beta chain was sequenced in a study of blood T cell repertoires in COVID-19 (TCRdb year 2020). In terms of the full investigation: Collaborator samples came from the United States, Italy and Spain and covered acute and convalescent phases of COVID-19. The prospective study material was composed of cDNA or gDNA derived from T cells, B-cell-depleted T cells, or PBMCs. Deeply sampled blood TCRbeta repertoires from subjects exposed to, actively infected with, or recovered from COVID-19 were included in the dataset. A freely available public database, intended as a resource for researchers studying the immune response to SARS-CoV-2, is where the repertoires were released. The samples were drawn from the first 160 participants of the ongoing ImmuneRACE study and from 950 to 1,500 subjects provided by 6 global collaborators. Sample metadata almost always included a de-identified subject ID, COVID-19 status, age in years and sex. HLA class I and class II types, where available, came from metadata supplied by the sample provider rather than from assay-based typing.

Study-level results and caveats: The quantity of clinical and demographic metadata differed by source and by participant and was supplied without curation.

Comments on this clone: The specificity of this receptor is unknown. No clone much larger than this one lies a single base away; base qualities are absent.

TCRbeta CDR3 regions were amplified from genomic DNA by means of the immunoSEQ Assay, a bias-controlled multiplex PCR. As for the authors' bioinformatics: Within the assay, amplification of reference gene primers was used to estimate how many nucleated cells each sample contained. Sequence reads were collapsed and filtered to measure the absolute abundance of every unique TCRbeta CDR3 rearrangement. Productive Simpson clonality was computed per sample as the square root of Simpson's diversity index over productive rearrangements. The table was pulled from immuneACCESS by TCRdb, which kept in-frame rearrangements only. Such tables lose some clones; where checked, under half of the loss comes from unresolved V genes, and the rest has no known cause. V and J calls plus clone size are reproduced from that table; the DNA served to infer D and trimming. This sample has around 290,000 clones in its table, and about 89% of those were observed once. The top ten hold about 1.7% of the sample.

The CDR3 goes from the cysteine to the phenylalanine over 15 residues. Just the 45-base CDR3 DNA is kept, in frame starting at base 1. V ends up 7 bases short and J 5 bases short, with an unmatched junction base count of 10. CDR1 and CDR2 are read off the germline V gene as SGHRS and YFSETQ. Participants in the prospective study were enrolled through a virtual design, were aged roughly 18 to 100 years, and lived in 24 United States geographic areas. In the prospective study, participants were assigned to cohorts based on the clinical history participants reported in a screening survey and a study questionnaire. ImmuneRACE Cohort 3 recovered participants were defined by two consecutive negative NP/OP PCR tests, healthcare professional clearance, or symptom resolution. In the prospective study, whole blood, serum and a nasopharyngeal or oropharyngeal swab were collected from each participant by mobile phlebotomists. Prospective study participants could optionally give additional blood draws and questionnaires over a 2-month period. Blood samples from the prospective study were shipped frozen or at room temperature prior to DNA extraction.

The TCR originated in a woman aged 40 to 50 who had recovered from COVID-19. The sequence joins TRBV5-1 to TRBJ1-3, with TRBD1 identical over 9 junction bases. The sequenced sample was PBMCs or T cells enriched from blood (not recorded which). The sequence in DNA is TGCGCCAGCGAACCTGGGGGACAGGGTCGAAACACCATATATTTT. Its protein reads: CASEPGGQGRNTIYF.